This is a list of T cell receptor beta chains from one sample in a study of control samples from healthy donors and cancer patients. TCRdb's copy holds only in-frame clones and misses some; the assay was immunoSEQ multiplex PCR. The table lists some 150,000 clones, just over 95% of them singletons, with approximately 0.93% in the top ten. The specimen was blood. The receptors derive from a woman in her 30s in good health. Each CDR3 is given with its conserved first and last residue. D genes are given only for firm matches. Only part of the rows carry a size: once, few, many, or a class if the clone is expanded.

>-|TRBJ1-6|TRBV30|TRBD1
TGTGCCTGGACTGGAACAGGGGGAGCTTACTCACCCCTCCACTTT
CAWTGTGGAYSPLHF
>-|TRBJ1-2|TRBV5-1|TRBD1
TGCGCCAGCAGCTTATCCGGACAGGGGTTATATGGCTACACCTTC
CASSLSGQGLYGYTF
>-|TRBJ2-5|TRBV3-1/TRBV3-2|-
TGTGCCAGCAGCCAAGAAGGGGCGGGGACCCAGTACTTC
CASSQEGAGTQYF
>once|TRBJ2-2|TRBV3-1/TRBV3-2|-
TGTGCCAGCAGCCAAGGAAGGGGGACCGGGGAGCTGTTTTTT
CASSQGRGTGELFF
>-|TRBJ1-2|TRBV28|-
TGTGCCAGCAGACCTGCTACAGGGAGATTAGGCGGCTACACCTTC
CASRPATGRLGGYTF
>-|TRBJ1-2|TRBV6-1|-
TGTGCCAGCAGTGAATCTAGGGTTAGTTGGTCTGGCTACACCTTC
CASSESRVSWSGYTF
>-|TRBJ2-7|TRBV5-1|TRBD2
TGCGCCAGCAACCCCCTAGCGGGAGGCGGTAACGAGCAGTACTTC
CASNPLAGGGNEQYF
>-|TRBJ1-1|TRBV10-3|TRBD1
TGTGCCATCAGTCCCGGGACAGGGGACACTGAAGCTTTCTTT
CAISPGTGDTEAFF
>-|TRBJ2-5|TRBV5-6|TRBD2
TGTGCCAGCAGCTCTCTAGCGGAGGAGACCCAGTACTTC
CASSSLAEETQYF
>once|TRBJ1-2|TRBV5-5|TRBD1
TGTGCCAGCAGCTTGACCGGGACAGCCAACTATGGCTACACCTTC
CASSLTGTANYGYTF
>-|TRBJ2-5|TRBV4-1|-
TGCGCCAGCACCGAAGAATTGGGATTTGAGACCCAGTACTTC
CASTEELGFETQYF
>-|TRBJ1-2|TRBV7-9|-
TGTGCCAGCTCGACAAAGGGCTACACCTTC
CASSTKGYTF
>-|TRBJ2-5|TRBV6-5|-
TGTGCCAGCAGGACGGAAGCGTACCAAGAGACCCAGTACTTC
CASRTEAYQETQYF
>-|TRBJ1-1|TRBV3-1/TRBV3-2|-
TGTGCCAGCAGCCAAGGGAGGTCCGTGAACACTGAAGCTTTCTTT
CASSQGRSVNTEAFF
>-|TRBJ1-2|TRBV5-1|-
TGCGCCAGCAGCTTGGGATCCTCAGGGAGACGAGGCTACACCTTC
CASSLGSSGRRGYTF
>-|TRBJ1-2|TRBV3-1/TRBV3-2|TRBD1
TGTGCCAGCAGCGAAGTTGGACAGGGGGCGAACTATGGCTACACCTTC
CASSEVGQGANYGYTF
>-|TRBJ2-3|TRBV6-4|TRBD1
TGTGCCAGCAGTGACCGTACAGGGGGCTCAGATACGCAGTATTTT
CASSDRTGGSDTQYF
>-|TRBJ1-3|TRBV6-1|TRBD1
TGTGCCAGCAGTGTAGGACAGGGGGCGTCTGGAAACACCATATATTTT
CASSVGQGASGNTIYF
>-|TRBJ1-2|TRBV12-3/TRBV12-4|-
TGTGCCAGCAGTTTAGCGGCACTCTATGGCTACACCTTC
CASSLAALYGYTF
>-|TRBJ1-1|TRBV6-5|-
TGTGCCAGCAGTTCCTATACAGGTCTGAACACTGAAGCTTTCTTT
CASSSYTGLNTEAFF
>-|TRBJ2-7|TRBV18|-
TGTGCCAGCTCCCCCAACACAGGGTCCTACGAGCAGTACTTC
CASSPNTGSYEQYF
>-|TRBJ2-7|TRBV4-1|-
TGCGCCAGCAGCGGATTTAAAGACTCGACCTACGAGCAGTACTTC
CASSGFKDSTYEQYF
>-|TRBJ1-6|TRBV6-1|TRBD1
TGTGCCAGCAGTGAATTTCTTGGGACAGGGAGTGGGAATTCACCCCTCCACTTT
CASSEFLGTGSGNSPLHF
>-|TRBJ2-6|TRBV5-1|-
TGCGCCAGCAGCGTAGGGTGGACAGCTGGGGCCAACGTCCTGACTTTC
CASSVGWTAGANVLTF
>-|TRBJ1-6|TRBV7-9|-
TGTGCCAGCAGCCCAGGACGGTTGTATAATTCACCCCTCCACTTT
CASSPGRLYNSPLHF
>-|TRBJ2-1|TRBV6-1|-
TGTGCCAGCAGTGAATTCGACAGGCCGATCTTC
CASSEFDRPIF
>-|TRBJ1-2|TRBV9|-
TGTGCCAGCAGCGCCATCCCCCCCTATGGCTACACCTTC
CASSAIPPYGYTF
>-|TRBJ2-5|TRBV28|TRBD1
TGTGCCAGCAGTTCGACAGGGGGCCAAGAGACCCAGTACTTC
CASSSTGGQETQYF
>-|TRBJ1-1|TRBV6-5|-
TGTGCCAGCAGTAACCGGGGGGCTGAAGCTTTCTTT
CASSNRGAEAFF
>-|TRBJ2-1|TRBV5-4|-
TGTGCCAGCAGCCCGGGTTCAGGGAAGAGAGGCAATGAGCAGTTCTTC
CASSPGSGKRGNEQFF
>-|TRBJ1-1|TRBV28|-
TGTGCCAGCACATTGGGCACTGAAGCTTTCTTT
CASTLGTEAFF
>-|TRBJ2-6|TRBV6-4|-
TGTGCCAGCAGTGACTCGGGGTCTGGGGCCAACGTCCTGACTTTC
CASSDSGSGANVLTF
>-|TRBJ2-3|TRBV5-6|-
TGTGCCAGCAGCTTATATCTAACTAGATTTCGGTCAGATACGCAGTATTTT
CASSLYLTRFRSDTQYF
>-|TRBJ1-2|TRBV6-5|-
TGTGCCAGCAGTTACTGGCAGGCTGGTCAGTATGGCTACACCTTC
CASSYWQAGQYGYTF
>-|TRBJ1-1|TRBV7-9|TRBD1
TGTGCCAGCAGTCCAGCATTACAGGGGGTGAACACTGAAGCTTTCTTT
CASSPALQGVNTEAFF
>-|TRBJ1-1|TRBV19|-
TGTGCCAGTAGTACGATAGAGGTCGGGCCCTCTTTCTTT
CASSTIEVGPSFF
>-|TRBJ1-4|TRBV30|TRBD1
TGTGCCTGGAGCCTTTGGACAGGTGGGAATGAAAAACTGTTTTTT
CAWSLWTGGNEKLFF
>-|TRBJ2-1|TRBV28|TRBD2
TGTGCCAGCAGAGAGGGGACTAGCGGGTACAATGAGCAGTTCTTC
CASREGTSGYNEQFF